The 2 T cell receptor beta chains below come from one sample, sequenced in a study of response to subunit inactivated influenza vaccine. In TCRdb, the RT-PCR reads were re-called with MiXCR into one record per CDR3 protein. Among 400,000 to 650,000 distinct CDR3 sequences listed, under 8.5% were seen once. The source material was PBMCs from blood, sampled approximately 25 months after vaccination. The origin of the receptors is a man aged 50-75 years who received an inactivated influenza vaccine.

V and J are TRBV5-6 and TRBJ2-2; D not resolved. Germline CDR1 SGHDT, CDR2 YYEEEE. The CDR3 has 16 amino acids. The V gene lost 4 bases and the J gene lost 1 base, with 14 bases spanning the gap. This CDR3 is CASSPGPMRNTGELFF. The CDR3 DNA reads TGTGCCAGCAGCCCTGGGCCGATGAGGAACACCGGGGAGCTGTTTTTT.

There are many counts of this clonotype. This rearrangement joins TRBV28 to TRBJ2-3; 8 bases line up with TRBD2. V dropped 2 bases and J dropped 3; count of bases not matched to a gene: 7. The CDR3 runs 16 residues. The germline V gene has CDR1 MDHEN and CDR2 SYDVKM. CDR3 nucleotide sequence: TGTGCCAGCAGTTTAGAACTAGCGGATTTGACAGATACGCAGTATTTT. Protein sequence: CASSLELADLTDTQYF. Variable domain in full (rest from reference TRBV28 and TRBJ2-3): DVKVTQSSRYLVKRTGEKVFLECVQDMDHENMFWYRQDPGLGLRLIYFSYDVKMKEKGDIPEGYSVSREKKERFSLILESASTNQTSMYLCASSLELADLTDTQYFGPGTRLTVL.